This T cell receptor (beta chain) stems from a study of blood T cell repertoires in COVID-19. Study overall: Samples came from the United States, Italy and Spain, spanning acute and convalescent COVID-19. From T cells, B-cell-depleted T cells, or PBMCs came the material, which was cDNA or gDNA.

Source study methods: Estimation of nucleated cell counts was performed using reference gene primer amplification. TCRdb's table, derived via immunoSEQ multiplex PCR, lists solely in-frame clones and lacks some. V and J calls and clone size are as listed in that table; D and trimming were resolved from the DNA. The data contain fewer than 250,000 clones, around 82% of them singletons. Participants were aged roughly 18 to 89 years from roughly 25 US areas. The CDR3 loop spans 13 amino acids. Germline V CDR1 and CDR2: SGHAT, FQDESV (reference sequence). V was shortened by 2 bases and J by 3 bases, with 5 bases between the two germline ends.

The receptor comes from a woman between 45 and 60 years old who had been exposed to COVID-19. V gene TRBV11-1 combines with J gene TRBJ2-1; D remains ambiguous. The sample taken for sequencing was PBMCs or T cells enriched from blood (not recorded which). CDR3 amino acids: CASSLSSYNEQFF. The CDR3 DNA sequence: TGTGCCAGCAGCTTATCCAGCTACAATGAGCAGTTCTTC.